This TCR beta chain was documented in a study of shared clonotypes between healthy human individuals. Naive CD8 populations comprised CD45RO-negative cells positively selected for CCR7, excluding terminally differentiated effector memory CD45RA+ cells. Findings of the study overall: Clonotype sharing across a handful of donors was observed for 5% to 6.5% of naive CD4 clonotypes.

Profiled with immunoSEQ multiplex PCR; TCRdb holds only in-frame clones, not every one. The repertoire consists of 600,000 or so clones, with roughly 98% occurring once and the leading ten covering 0.3%. This CDR3 has 14 residues. V shed 1 base and J 1 base; nucleotides not matched to a gene: 1. Per the germline V gene, CDR1 is SGHVS and CDR2 is FNYEAQ. About this clone: The antigen is not known. Other DNA sequences of this sample code for an identical CDR3.

Specimen: naive CD8+ T cells sorted from blood. The chain links TRBV7-6 to TRBJ2-7; 7 nucleotides agree with TRBD1. The receptor comes from a man aged 25 to 40 in good health. CDR3 region: CASSLGTGSYEQYF. DNA for the CDR3: TGTGCCAGCAGCTTAGGGACAGGTTCCTACGAGCAGTACTTC. Full variable domain (rest looked up from reference TRBV7-6 and TRBJ2-7): GAGVSQSPRYKVTKRGQDVALRCDPISGHVSLYWYRQALGQGPEFLTYFNYEAQQDKSGLPNDRFSAERPEGSISTLTIQRTEQRDSAMYRCASSLGTGSYEQYFGPGTRLTVT.